The 10 T cell receptor beta chains below were found in one sample sequenced in a study of blood T cell repertoires in COVID-19. Method: immunoSEQ multiplex PCR; TCRdb's copy keeps in-frame clones and lacks some. Here the sample spans 84,000 or so clones, around 88% being singletons. The sample was peripheral blood. The origin of the receptors is a man aged 60 to 75 with acute or convalescent COVID-19.

This clone was seen only once. The DNA of the CDR3 is TGTGCCAGCAGCCAAACCGACAGAAACAATCAGCCCCAGCATTTT. As protein: CASSQTDRNNQPQHF. The J gene is TRBJ1-5, the V gene TRBV3-1 (or the pseudogene TRBV3-2), with TRBD1 as a possible D gene (5 bases). This CDR3 has 15 amino acids. V gave up 2 bases and J gave up 3 bases, with 11 bases separating them. The germline V gene has CDR1 LGHDT and CDR2 YNNKEL (reference sequence).

In this sample, this clone turned up a few times. This chain connects TRBV11-2 to TRBJ2-4, with TRBD2 as a possible D gene (6 bases). The CDR3 has 17 residues. Germline-derived CDR1 and CDR2 are SGHAT and FQNNGV. Between the trimmed V and J ends, which lost 2 bases and 1 base, there was a span of 15 bases. As DNA, the CDR3 is TGTGCCAGCAGCTTAAGGGCGGTCGGGGGTGCCAAAAACATTCAGTACTTC. Encoded protein: CASSLRAVGGAKNIQYF.

V and J are TRBV7-2 and TRBJ1-5, with 8 bases matching TRBD1. The ends lost 1 base at V and 9 bases at J; junction bases unmatched: 5. This CDR3 spans 14 amino acids. The germline V gene encodes CDR1 SGHTA and CDR2 FQGNSA. The CDR3 region is CASSLGQGAWPQHF. CDR3 DNA: TGTGCCAGCAGCTTAGGGCAGGGGGCTTGGCCCCAGCATTTT.

The chain is built from TRBV6-2 or TRBV6-3 and TRBJ2-3, with D perhaps TRBD1 (6 bases). V was cut by 5 bases and J by 4 bases, with 16 bases left in between. Germline CDR1 reads MNHEY; CDR2 reads SVGEGT. This CDR3 spans 15 amino acids. The CDR3 protein is CASSLGQSWADTQYF. The DNA for the CDR3 is TGTGCCAGCAGTCTAGGACAGTCTTGGGCAGATACGCAGTATTTT.

The chain recombines TRBV9 with TRBJ2-1; maybe TRBD1 (5 bases). The CDR3 has 16 residues. Germline loops: CDR1 SGDLS, CDR2 YYNGEE. Trimming left V 2 bases short and J 0 bases short, with 12 bases between. As DNA, the CDR3 is TGTGCCAGCAGCGTCGGACATTCCGGCTCCTACAATGAGCAGTTCTTC. It codes for CASSVGHSGSYNEQFF.

The chain is built from TRBV7-8 and TRBJ2-3, with 15 nucleotides matching TRBD2. Germline CDR1 SGHVS, CDR2 FQNEAQ. The CDR3 totals 17 residues. After removal of 2 bases from V and 5 bases from J, the junction contained 5 bases not matched to a gene. The CDR3, as DNA: TGTGCCAGCAGCTTAAGGACTAGCGGGGGGGCGAAAGATACGCAGTATTTT. This translates into CASSLRTSGGAKDTQYF.

The chain combines TRBV27 with TRBJ1-1; possible D gene TRBD1, 5 bases. Germline lookup yields CDR1 MNHEY and CDR2 SMNVEV (reference sequence). With 6 bases removed from V and 1 base from J, the gap between germline ends came to 9 bases. The CDR3 extends over 13 amino acids. The CDR3 sequence is CASSRTGNTEAFF. The CDR3, as DNA: TGTGCCAGCAGCCGCACAGGGAACACTGAAGCTTTCTTT.

The chain employs TRBV6-5 and TRBJ1-1; 12 bases fit TRBD1. V lost 5 bases to trimming and J lost 5 bases; unmatched junction nucleotides: 6. The CDR3 length is 15 residues. Germline CDR1 MNHEY, CDR2 SVGAGI. The CDR3 region is CASSRDRGHRTEAFF. The CDR3 DNA reads as TGTGCCAGCAGTCGGGACAGGGGGCATAGGACTGAAGCTTTCTTT.

V and J are TRBV15 and TRBJ1-1, with TRBD1 matching 10 bases. The junction had 15 bases not matched to a gene; V was cut back by 2 bases and J by 6 bases. Looked up from germline, CDR1 is LNHNV and CDR2 is YYDKDF (reference sequence). This CDR3 is built from 18 residues. CDR3 nucleotides: TGTGCCACCAGCAGAACCACAAACCTGCAAGGACAGGGGGCTGAAGCTTTCTTT. Its translation is CATSRTTNLQGQGAEAFF.

The V gene is TRBV20-1, the J gene TRBJ1-2; 8 nucleotides align to TRBD1. Germline CDR1 DFQATT, CDR2 SNEGSKA (reference sequence). The CDR3 length is 13 residues. With V trimmed by 3 bases and J by 6 bases, 6 bases remained unmatched. The CDR3 bases are TGCAGTGCTAGTTCCGGACAGGGTAATGGCTACACCTTC. Its translation: CSASSGQGNGYTF.